The clone carrying this TCR beta chain was counted only a few times. In the source study's methods: Estimation of nucleated cell counts was performed using reference gene primer amplification. Clones were read by immunoSEQ multiplex PCR, and TCRdb kept only the in-frame ones, dropping some. The V and J calls and the clone size are those of that table, but D and trimming were determined from the DNA. The sample lists 220,000 or so clones, over 70% occurring once. This entry comes from a study of blood T cell repertoires in COVID-19. Study-wide context: T cells, B-cell-depleted T cells, or PBMCs provided the cDNA or gDNA that served as material.

CDR1 is MDHEN, CDR2 SYDVKM, per germline. With 2 bases removed from V and 5 bases from J, the gap between germline ends came to 18 bases. The CDR3 sequence is 17 residues long. The chain recombines TRBV28 with TRBJ1-4, with a possible D match to TRBD1 (5 bases). Sequences were obtained from peripheral blood. The TCR comes from a woman in her 70s with acute or convalescent COVID-19. The CDR3 region is CASSLRPFAGSNEKLFF. Here the CDR3 DNA reads TGTGCCAGCAGTTTACGCCCGTTCGCAGGGTCCAATGAAAAACTGTTTTTT. Supplemented by reference TRBV28 and TRBJ1-4, the full variable domain reads DVKVTQSSRYLVKRTGEKVFLECVQDMDHENMFWYRQDPGLGLRLIYFSYDVKMKEKGDIPEGYSVSREKKERFSLILESASTNQTSMYLCASSLRPFAGSNEKLFFGSGTQLSVL.